The 11 T cell receptor beta chains reported below all come from one sample, sequenced in a study of T-cell reconstitution after alpha-beta-depleted transplantation in children (dated by TCRdb to 2015 to 2016). The method behind the library was PCR. The sequencer listed for this sample is Illumina HiSeq 2500. TCR libraries were prepared with molecular barcoding, using unique molecular identifiers to normalize TCRbeta repertoire quantification. Clones were called with MiXCR by TCRdb after fastp trimmed the public reads at Q25, and only in-frame beta chains were retained. Each CDR3 protein appears once, grouped with its most common genes and DNA. Here the sample has 70,000 to 95,000 distinct CDR3 sequences; 10% to 15% occur a single time. Roughly 13% of the sample lies in the top ten. This material consisted of PBMCs from the stem cell graft donor, taken from the stem cell graft. These TCRs come from a human donor who donated a stem cell graft to a child with inherited bone marrow failure.

This clonotype was picked up many times. This chain connects TRBV5-1 to TRBJ2-5; 11 bases are a match to TRBD1. Germline V lookup: CDR1 SGHRS, CDR2 YFSETQ. The CDR3 is 15 amino acids. Unmatched junction bases numbered 2, after V lost 0 bases and J lost 4 bases. The CDR3: CASSLGTGGPETQYF. DNA for the CDR3: TGCGCCAGCAGCTTGGGGACAGGGGGCCCAGAGACCCAGTACTTC.

In this sample, this clonotype turned up once. The chain recombines TRBV7-3 with TRBJ2-1, with D possibly being TRBD1 or TRBD2 (5 bases each). V lost 5 bases and J lost 15, with 17 bases in between. The length of the CDR3 is 12 residues. Germline V gene lookup returns CDR1 SGHTA and CDR2 FQGTGA. The CDR3 spells CASSPGTPRRFF. DNA of the CDR3: TGTGCCAGCAGCCCCGGGACCCCAAGGCGGTTCTTC.

At least ten counts were recorded for this clonotype. The chain employs TRBV5-1 and TRBJ2-1, with D tentatively TRBD2 (5 bases). V lost 1 base and J 3 bases, leaving 8 bases between the germline ends. The CDR3 loop spans 14 amino acids. Germline assignment: CDR1 SGHRS and CDR2 YFSETQ. Here the CDR3 reads CASSLQADYNEQFF. CDR3 coding DNA: TGCGCCAGCAGCTTGCAAGCGGACTACAATGAGCAGTTCTTC. Together with reference TRBV5-1 and TRBJ2-1, the CDR3 gives the full variable domain: KAGVTQTPRYLIKTRGQQVTLSCSPISGHRSVSWYQQTPGQGLQFLFEYFSETQRNKGNFPGRFSGRQFSNSRSEMNVSTLELGDSALYLCASSLQADYNEQFFGPGTRLTVL.

There are many counts of this clonotype. The V call is TRBV7-9, the J call TRBJ1-5; D may be TRBD1 (6 bases). Germline CDR1 and CDR2: SEHNR and FQNEAQ (reference sequence). This CDR3 is 16 amino acids long. V lost 5 bases to trimming and J lost 1 base, with 15 bases between them. The CDR3 DNA reads as TGTGCCAGCAGCAAAGGACAGTTTTCGAGCAATCAGCCCCAGCATTTT. Translated: CASSKGQFSSNQPQHF.

This clonotype was recorded many times. V usage is TRBV6-6 and J usage is TRBJ2-5; no reliable D call. The CDR3 runs 13 residues. Germline lookup yields CDR1 MNHNY and CDR2 SVGAGI (reference sequence). Trimming left V 6 bases short and J 7 bases short, with 15 bases between. CDR3 DNA sequence: TGTGCCAGCAGCCATCAAGAGCTCAGGACCCAGTACTTC. Its translation is CASSHQELRTQYF.

This clonotype was counted ten times or more. The genes are TRBV7-8 and TRBJ1-5, with D unclear. The CDR3 runs to 13 residues. The V and J ends lost 1 base and 10 bases respectively, with 11 bases between them. Germline-derived CDR1 and CDR2 are SGHVS and FQNEAQ. DNA of the CDR3: TGTGCCAGCAGCTTAGAGGAGGGTAGCCCCCAGCATTTT. Protein sequence: CASSLEEGSPQHF. Full variable domain (missing parts from reference TRBV7-8 and TRBJ1-5): GAGVSQSPRYKVAKRGQDVALRCDPISGHVSLFWYQQALGQGPEFLTYFQNEAQLDKSGLPSDRFFAERPEGSVSTLKIQRTQQEDSAVYLCASSLEEGSPQHFGDGTRLSIL.

This clonotype was recorded many times. J is TRBJ2-7 and V is TRBV7-2; 8 nucleotides match TRBD1. In germline, CDR1 is SGHTA, CDR2 FQGNSA. With 1 base clipped from V and 2 bases from J, the junction kept 4 bases outside the gene matches. This CDR3 region has 15 residues. The DNA for the CDR3 is TGTGCCAGCAGCTTAGAACAGGGGGTTACCTACGAGCAGTACTTC. Translation: CASSLEQGVTYEQYF.

In this sample, this clonotype turned up many times. The rearrangement joins TRBV4-3 to TRBJ2-7, with D unresolved. Trimming cost V 0 bases and J 2 bases, with 11 bases left between them. Germline-derived CDR1 and CDR2 are LGHNA and YSLEER. This CDR3 comprises 15 residues. The CDR3 bases are TGCGCCAGCAGCCAAGAGGACGGGCTCGCCTACGAGCAGTACTTC. The encoded protein is CASSQEDGLAYEQYF.

In its sample, this clonotype was seen many times. The CDR3 region has the DNA TGTGCCACCAGTGATTTGCGGCTAGCGGGACAGAGCTCCTACAATGAGCAGTTCTTC. Protein sequence: CATSDLRLAGQSSYNEQFF. This sequence joins TRBV24-1 and TRBJ2-1; TRBD2 aligns across 9 bases. CDR3 length: 19 residues. V trimming: 0 bases; J trimming: 0 bases; junction bases outside the gene matches: 8. Germline CDR1 reads KGHDR; CDR2 reads SFDVKD.

This clonotype was observed many times. The chain is built from TRBV6-5 and TRBJ2-7, with TRBD2 as a possible D gene (5 bases). The CDR3 extends over 15 amino acids. Germline assignment: CDR1 MNHEY and CDR2 SVGAGI. V lost 2 bases and J 3 bases, leaving 14 bases between the germline ends. CDR3 sequence: CASSYESSGYYEQYF. In nucleotides, the CDR3 is TGTGCCAGCAGTTACGAGTCGAGCGGTTACTACGAGCAGTACTTC.

With regard to this clonotype: This clone may be a read error of a much larger clone one base away. The gene calls are TRBV20-1 and TRBJ2-7; D uncertain. This CDR3 contains 10 residues. Germline CDR1 DFQATT, CDR2 SNEGSKA (reference sequence). Here the CDR3 DNA reads TGCAGGGCTTGGCGCTACGAGCAGTACTTC. This translates into CRAWRYEQYF.